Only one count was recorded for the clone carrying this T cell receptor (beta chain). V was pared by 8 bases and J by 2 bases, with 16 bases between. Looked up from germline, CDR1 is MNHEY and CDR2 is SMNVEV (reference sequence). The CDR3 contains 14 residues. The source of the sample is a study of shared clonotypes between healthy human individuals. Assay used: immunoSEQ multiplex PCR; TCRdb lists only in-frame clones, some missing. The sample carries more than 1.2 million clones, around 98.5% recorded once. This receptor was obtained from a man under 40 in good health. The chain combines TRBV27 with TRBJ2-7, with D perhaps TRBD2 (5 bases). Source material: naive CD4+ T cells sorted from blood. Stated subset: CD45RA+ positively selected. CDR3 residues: CASRLTILTYEQYF. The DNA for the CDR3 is TGTGCCAGCCGGCTGACTATTTTGACCTACGAGCAGTACTTC.